This T cell receptor (beta chain) appears in the sequencing data of a study of T cells in Graves' hyperthyroidism and ophthalmopathy. The study, taken as a whole, reports: The majority of expanded thyroid clonotypes above 0.001 also appeared in blood.

Each ophthalmopathy patient scored at least 3 on the Clinical Activity Score and at least 4 on NOSPECS grade, with duration under 3 months. The CDR3 covers 14 residues. Germline CDR1 SGHTA, CDR2 FQGNSA. Trimming took off 1 base at V and 7 bases at J, with 14 bases between the two ends. This clonotype was recorded at least ten times. Its matching antigen is unknown. TCR beta CDR3 regions were amplified from RNA. TCR CDR3 underwent first-round RT-PCR with the HTBI primer set. TCRdb reprocessed the multiplex PCR reads via MiXCR and lists one record per CDR3 protein. The profile shows about 250,000 distinct CDR3 sequences, about 24% of them singletons.

Sequenced material: blood. This sequence was found in a middle-aged woman with Graves' ophthalmopathy. V gene TRBV7-2 combines with J gene TRBJ2-7, with D tentatively TRBD1 (5 bases). The DNA of the CDR3 is TGTGCCAGCAGCTTAGTTGGGGCTTTCGGGGAGCAGTACTTC. Translating it yields CASSLVGAFGEQYF.